The 8 T cell receptor beta chains presented below share a single source sample, sequenced in a study of blood T cell repertoires in COVID-19. Sequenced by immunoSEQ multiplex PCR; TCRdb stores in-frame clones only, minus some. The repertoire consists of about 340,000 clones, with around nine tenths occurring once and the leading ten covering more than 5.5%. What was sequenced was peripheral blood. These receptor sequences come from a woman in her 70s with COVID-19, enrolled during active disease.

A single count supports this clone. The chain has TRBV5-4 and TRBJ1-1, with D hard to call. The length of the CDR3 is 14 residues. The V end lost 4 bases, the J end lost 10 bases, and 20 bases lay between the germline ends. Germline assignment: CDR1 SGHNT and CDR2 YYREEE (reference sequence). CDR3 in DNA: TGTGCCAGCAGCCGATTTGGCAATTTAAGAAGAGCTTTCTTT. This codes for CASSRFGNLRRAFF.

This rearrangement joins TRBV5-1 to TRBJ1-1; maybe TRBD1 (6 bases). Between the trimmed V and J ends, which lost 3 bases and 7 bases, there was a span of 16 bases. Germline lookup yields CDR1 SGHRS and CDR2 YFSETQ. This CDR3 contains 14 residues. The CDR3 reads CASSSRGALVEAFF. The CDR3 DNA sequence: TGCGCCAGCAGCTCGCGGGGGGCGCTTGTTGAAGCTTTCTTT.

Regarding this clone: The sample holds other DNA sequences that translate to the same CDR3. V gene TRBV19 combines with J gene TRBJ1-5; TRBD1 aligns across 7 bases. V shed 1 base and J 4 bases; nucleotides not matched to a gene: 1. This CDR3 is 14 amino acids long. Germline assignment: CDR1 LNHDA and CDR2 SQIVND (reference sequence). In nucleotides, the CDR3 is TGTGCCAGTAGTATAGGACAGGGTAATCAGCCCCAGCATTTT. This sequence encodes CASSIGQGNQPQHF.

The chain has TRBV12-3 or TRBV12-4 and TRBJ2-7, with D unclear. V lost 7 bases, J lost 0 bases, and 4 bases lay in between. The CDR3 contains 11 residues. CDR3 protein: CASTLSYEQYF. CDR3 in DNA: TGTGCCAGCACTCTCTCCTACGAGCAGTACTTC.

The chain couples TRBV29-1 to TRBJ2-3, with 7 bases matching TRBD1. Per the germline V gene, CDR1 is SQVTM and CDR2 is ANQGSEA. This CDR3 region has 15 residues. CDR3 residues: CTFTRGGWGTDTQYF. CDR3 in DNA: TGCACCTTTACCCGAGGGGGCTGGGGAACAGATACGCAGTATTTT.

The chain joins TRBV3-1 (or the pseudogene TRBV3-2) to TRBJ1-3; D is uncertain. V lost 0 bases to trimming and J lost 0 bases, with 15 bases between them. Germline-derived CDR1 and CDR2 are LGHDT and YNNKEL (reference sequence). The CDR3 contains 18 residues. The CDR3 sequence is CASSQDVGGSRSGNTIYF. The CDR3 nucleotides read TGTGCCAGCAGCCAAGACGTTGGCGGTTCCCGCTCTGGAAACACCATATATTTT.

The J gene is TRBJ2-6, the V gene TRBV11-3, with TRBD1 matching 8 bases. The CDR3 has 15 residues. Germline V gives CDR1 SGHNT, CDR2 YENEEA. V was pared by 4 bases and J by 2 bases, with 1 base of the junction left unmatched. CDR3 sequence reads: CASSSGGAGANVLTF. CDR3 in DNA: TGTGCCAGCAGCTCAGGGGGCGCTGGGGCCAACGTCCTGACTTTC.

The chain carries TRBV3-1 (or the pseudogene TRBV3-2) and TRBJ2-7; the match to TRBD2 covers 11 bases. V shed 0 bases, J shed 7 bases, and the junction held 5 bases outside the gene matches. The length of the CDR3 is 15 residues. Germline values: CDR1 LGHDT, CDR2 YNNKEL (reference sequence). Here the CDR3 DNA reads TGTGCCAGCAGCCAAGATCTGCTAGCGGGGGGAGAGCAGTACTTC. Encoded protein: CASSQDLLAGGEQYF.